This T cell receptor beta chain was sequenced during a study of identical twins. This clonotype was observed a single time. This CDR3 spans 16 amino acids. V was clipped by 0 bases and J by 7 bases; unmatched bases: 6. Per the germline V gene, CDR1 is SGHRS and CDR2 is YFSETQ. TCRdb used MiXCR to reprocess the 5' RACE reads, holding one entry per CDR3 protein. The sample has 450,000 or so distinct CDR3 sequences, approximately 25% seen once. This sample also appeared in a second study, on T cells expressing NK-cell markers.

This TCR derives from a woman aged 18 to 35 in good health. The gene calls are TRBV5-1 and TRBJ2-1; 11 bases map to TRBD2. The material sequenced was CD4+ T cells sorted from blood. As DNA, the CDR3 is TGCGCCAGCAGCTTGGATTTAGCGGGGGGGGTTAATGAGCAGTTCTTC. Amino acid sequence: CASSLDLAGGVNEQFF.